These T cell receptor beta chains were read from a single sample in a study of blood T cell repertoires in COVID-19. The method was immunoSEQ multiplex PCR; TCRdb's version includes in-frame clones alone and lacks a portion of them. The profile covers about 310,000 clones, with around 87% appearing a single time and 1% to 1.5% taken by the ten largest. The specimen was peripheral blood. These receptors all stem from a man aged 70 or older with acute or convalescent COVID-19. The CDR3 runs from the conserved cysteine through the conserved F or W. A D gene is named only where the DNA matches it firmly. Some rows have no size entry. The others give once, few or many, or a class for an expanded clone.

d_gene	v_gene	abundance	j_gene	CDR3nt	CDR3aa
TRBD1	TRBV27	-	TRBJ1-6	TGTGCCAGCAGGGACAGGGGATCCTATAATTCACCCCTCCACTTT	CASRDRGSYNSPLHF
TRBD2	TRBV30	-	TRBJ2-5	TGTGCCTGGAGTCGAGCGGGGGTCTTTCGAGAGACCCAGTACTTC	CAWSRAGVFRETQYF
TRBD2	TRBV9	-	TRBJ2-1	TGTGCCAGCAGCGTCCGTTTAGCGGGAGGGGAGCAGTTCTTC	CASSVRLAGGEQFF
TRBD1	TRBV5-1	-	TRBJ2-7	TGCGCCAGCAGCTTGGGAGGGACAGGGGTTGTAGAGCAGTACTTC	CASSLGGTGVVEQYF
-	TRBV18	once	TRBJ1-1	TGTGCCAGCTCACCCGGGACACCGAACACTGAAGCTTTCTTT	CASSPGTPNTEAFF
TRBD1	TRBV5-1	-	TRBJ1-2	TGCGCCAGCAGCTTGGGGACAGGGGTTGGCTACACCTTC	CASSLGTGVGYTF
-	TRBV20-1	-	TRBJ1-1	TGCAGTGTTAGGAGGAACACTGAAGCTTTCTTT	CSVRRNTEAFF
-	TRBV19	-	TRBJ2-7	TGTGCCAGTAGTCCCATTAACAGGCCCTCCTACGAGCAGTACTTC	CASSPINRPSYEQYF
TRBD1	TRBV29-1	few	TRBJ2-7	TGCAGCGCCCTTTCCGGGACAGGGACCGAGCAGTACTTC	CSALSGTGTEQYF
TRBD2	TRBV19	-	TRBJ2-4	TGTGCCAGTAGTATAGGCCGCGGGGGGGCCGGCACAAAAAACATTCAGTACTTC	CASSIGRGGAGTKNIQYF
TRBD1	TRBV9	-	TRBJ1-5	TGTGCCAGCAGTAGGGGTGAGGGGGCGGGGCAGCCCCAGCATTTT	CASSRGEGAGQPQHF
TRBD1	TRBV5-1	-	TRBJ1-4	TGCGCCAGCAGCACGGGACAGGGGGCACCTAATGAAAAACTGTTTTTT	CASSTGQGAPNEKLFF
-	TRBV6-5	-	TRBJ1-2	TGTGCCAGCAGTCCCCGACAGGATGAGTCCTATGGCTACACCTTC	CASSPRQDESYGYTF
TRBD2	TRBV5-4	-	TRBJ2-2	TGTGCCAGCAGCCCGGGACTAATTACCGGGGAGCTGTTTTTT	CASSPGLITGELFF
TRBD2	TRBV18	-	TRBJ2-3	TGTGCCAGCTCACCACTGGCAGCGGGAGCGACAGATACGCAGTATTTT	CASSPLAAGATDTQYF
-	TRBV7-2	-	TRBJ2-2	TGTGCCAGCAGCCCCTCCCTTGGGACTTCCCACACCGGGGAGCTGTTTTTT	CASSPSLGTSHTGELFF
-	TRBV3-1/TRBV3-2	-	TRBJ2-7	TGTGCCAGCAGCCAAGGGTACAGGGTTTCCTACGAGCAGTACTTC	CASSQGYRVSYEQYF
TRBD1	TRBV9	-	TRBJ1-2	TGTGCCAGCAGCCTACGGACAGGGGGTAATGGCTACACCTTC	CASSLRTGGNGYTF
-	TRBV24-1	-	TRBJ1-1	TGTGCCACCAGTGATTCCCCGGGTTCGAACACTGAAGCTTTCTTT	CATSDSPGSNTEAFF
-	TRBV24-1	once	TRBJ1-5	TGTGCCACCAGTGCATCGGGTCAGCCCCAGCATTTT	CATSASGQPQHF